Sequencing of this TCR beta chain was carried out in a study of cytomegalovirus exposure and HLA in healthy donors. Primers included in the PCR were 60 Vbeta and 13 Jbeta primers. TCRdb's table, derived via immunoSEQ multiplex PCR, lists solely in-frame clones and lacks some. The sample consists of around 250,000 clones, approximately 81% of them appearing once. From germline, CDR1 is MDHEN and CDR2 SYDVKM. The V gene lost 4 bases and the J gene lost 6 bases, with 7 bases spanning the gap. The CDR3 has 12 amino acids. Samples came from healthy bone marrow donors. Unrecorded immune exposures were likely, despite nominal health at sampling.

The rearrangement joins TRBV28 to TRBJ1-3, with D possibly matching TRBD1 (5 bases). The material sequenced was PBMCs. The clonotype was recovered from a woman in her sixties or seventies in good health and CMV-seropositive. This CDR3 reads CASSSTENTIYF. CDR3 coding DNA: TGTGCCAGCAGTTCGACAGAAAACACCATATATTTT.